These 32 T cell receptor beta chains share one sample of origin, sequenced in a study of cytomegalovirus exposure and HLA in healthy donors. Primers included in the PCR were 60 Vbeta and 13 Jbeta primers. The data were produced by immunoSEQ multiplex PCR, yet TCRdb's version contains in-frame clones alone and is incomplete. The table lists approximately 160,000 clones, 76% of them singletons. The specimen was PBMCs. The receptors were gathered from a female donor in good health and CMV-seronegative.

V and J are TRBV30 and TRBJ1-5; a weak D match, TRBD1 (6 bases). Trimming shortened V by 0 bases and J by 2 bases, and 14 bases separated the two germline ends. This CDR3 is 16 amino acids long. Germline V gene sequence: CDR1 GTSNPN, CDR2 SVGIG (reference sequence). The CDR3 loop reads CAWSVLTGLGNQPQHF. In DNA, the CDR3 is TGTGCCTGGAGTGTCCTTACAGGGTTGGGCAATCAGCCCCAGCATTTT.

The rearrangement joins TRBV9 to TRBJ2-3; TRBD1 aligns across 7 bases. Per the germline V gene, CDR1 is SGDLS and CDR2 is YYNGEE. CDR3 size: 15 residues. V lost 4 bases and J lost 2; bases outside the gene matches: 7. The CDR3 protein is CASSSGQVYTDTQYF. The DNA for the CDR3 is TGTGCCAGCAGCTCAGGACAGGTGTACACAGATACGCAGTATTTT. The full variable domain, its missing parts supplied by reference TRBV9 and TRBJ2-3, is DSGVTQTPKHLITATGQRVTLRCSPRSGDLSVYWYQQSLDQGLQFLIQYYNGEERAKGNILERFSAQQFPDLHSELNLSSLELGDSALYFCASSSGQVYTDTQYFGPGTRLTVL.

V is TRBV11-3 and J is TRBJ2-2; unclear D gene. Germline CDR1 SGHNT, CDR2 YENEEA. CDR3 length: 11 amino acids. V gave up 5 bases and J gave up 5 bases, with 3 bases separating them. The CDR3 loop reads CASSTTGELFF. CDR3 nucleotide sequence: TGTGCCAGCAGCACTACCGGGGAGCTGTTTTTT.

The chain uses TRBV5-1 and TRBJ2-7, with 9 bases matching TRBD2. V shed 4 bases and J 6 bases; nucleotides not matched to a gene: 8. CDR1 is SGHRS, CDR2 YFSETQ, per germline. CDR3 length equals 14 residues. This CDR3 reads CASSPSGTWGEQYF. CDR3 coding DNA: TGCGCCAGCAGCCCTAGCGGGACCTGGGGCGAGCAGTACTTC. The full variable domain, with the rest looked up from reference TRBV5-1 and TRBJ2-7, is KAGVTQTPRYLIKTRGQQVTLSCSPISGHRSVSWYQQTPGQGLQFLFEYFSETQRNKGNFPGRFSGRQFSNSRSEMNVSTLELGDSALYLCASSPSGTWGEQYFGPGTRLTVT.

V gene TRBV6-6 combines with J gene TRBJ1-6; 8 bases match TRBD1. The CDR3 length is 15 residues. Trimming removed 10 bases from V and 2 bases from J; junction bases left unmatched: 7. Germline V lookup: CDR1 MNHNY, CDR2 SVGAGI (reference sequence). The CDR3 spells CATGQGGTYNSPLHF. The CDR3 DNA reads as TGTGCCACCGGACAGGGAGGCACCTATAATTCACCCCTCCACTTT.

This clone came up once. For the CDR3, the DNA is TGTGCCAGTAGTCCTCGGACGCTGGGGCTGACAGGGAACGAGCAGTACTTC. This translates into CASSPRTLGLTGNEQYF. The rearrangement uses TRBV19 and TRBJ2-7; 7 nucleotides align to TRBD1. V dropped 5 bases and J dropped 5; count of bases not matched to a gene: 18. CDR3 length equals 17 residues. Looked up from germline, CDR1 is LNHDA and CDR2 is SQIVND (reference sequence).

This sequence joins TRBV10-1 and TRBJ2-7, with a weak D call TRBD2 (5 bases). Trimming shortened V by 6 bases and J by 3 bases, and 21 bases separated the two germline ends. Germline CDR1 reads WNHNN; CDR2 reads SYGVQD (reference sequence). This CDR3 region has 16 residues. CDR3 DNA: TGCGCCAGCAGCTCACCCCGGGGATATTCGAACTACGAGCAGTACTTC. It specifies CASSSPRGYSNYEQYF.

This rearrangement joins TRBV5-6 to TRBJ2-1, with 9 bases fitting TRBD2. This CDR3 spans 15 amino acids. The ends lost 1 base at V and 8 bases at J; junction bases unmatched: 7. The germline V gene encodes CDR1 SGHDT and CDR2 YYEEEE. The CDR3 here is CASSLQGPSGDEQFF. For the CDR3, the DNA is TGTGCCAGCAGCTTGCAGGGTCCTAGCGGGGATGAGCAGTTCTTC.

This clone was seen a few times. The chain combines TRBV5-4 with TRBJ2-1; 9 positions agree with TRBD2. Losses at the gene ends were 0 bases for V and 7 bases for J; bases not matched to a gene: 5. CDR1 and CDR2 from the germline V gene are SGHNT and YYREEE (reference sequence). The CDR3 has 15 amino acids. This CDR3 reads CASSLGSGSGNEQFF. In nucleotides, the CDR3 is TGTGCCAGCAGCTTGGGTAGCGGGAGTGGGAATGAGCAGTTCTTC. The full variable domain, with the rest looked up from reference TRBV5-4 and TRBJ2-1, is ETGVTQSPTHLIKTRGQQVTLRCSSQSGHNTVSWYQQALGQGPQFIFQYYREEENGRGNFPPRFSGLQFPNYSSELNVNALELDDSALYLCASSLGSGSGNEQFFGPGTRLTVL.

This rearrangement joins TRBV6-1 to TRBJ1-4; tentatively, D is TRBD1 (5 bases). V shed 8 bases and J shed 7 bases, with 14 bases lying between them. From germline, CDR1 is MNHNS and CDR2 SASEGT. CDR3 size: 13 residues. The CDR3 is CASLDTGSEKLFF. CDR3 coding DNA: TGTGCCAGCCTGGACACTGGCTCTGAAAAACTGTTTTTT.

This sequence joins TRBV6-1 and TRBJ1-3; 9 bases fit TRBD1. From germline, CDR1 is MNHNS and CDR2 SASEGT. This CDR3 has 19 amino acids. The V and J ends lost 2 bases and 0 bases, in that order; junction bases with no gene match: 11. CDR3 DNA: TGTGCCAGCAGTGAACTCTTCGGGACAGGGCTCCTCTCTGGAAACACCATATATTTT. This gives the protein CASSELFGTGLLSGNTIYF.

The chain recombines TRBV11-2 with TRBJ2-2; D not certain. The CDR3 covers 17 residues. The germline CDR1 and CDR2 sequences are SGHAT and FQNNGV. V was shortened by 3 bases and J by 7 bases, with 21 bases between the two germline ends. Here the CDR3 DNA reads TGTGCCAGCAGCTTTGATGGCGGATATCCCTTAGTCGGGGAGCTGTTTTTT. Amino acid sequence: CASSFDGGYPLVGELFF.

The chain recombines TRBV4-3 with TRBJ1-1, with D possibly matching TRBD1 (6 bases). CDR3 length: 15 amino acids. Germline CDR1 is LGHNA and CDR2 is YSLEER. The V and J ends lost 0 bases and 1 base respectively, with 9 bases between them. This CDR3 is CASSQDRGPNTEAFF. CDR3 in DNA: TGCGCCAGCAGCCAAGACAGGGGCCCGAACACTGAAGCTTTCTTT.

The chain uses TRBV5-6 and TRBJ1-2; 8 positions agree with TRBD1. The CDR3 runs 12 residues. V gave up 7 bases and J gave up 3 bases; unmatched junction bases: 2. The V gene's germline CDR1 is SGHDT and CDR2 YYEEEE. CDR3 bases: TGTGCCAGCCAGGGGGCCTACTATGGCTACACCTTC. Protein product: CASQGAYYGYTF.

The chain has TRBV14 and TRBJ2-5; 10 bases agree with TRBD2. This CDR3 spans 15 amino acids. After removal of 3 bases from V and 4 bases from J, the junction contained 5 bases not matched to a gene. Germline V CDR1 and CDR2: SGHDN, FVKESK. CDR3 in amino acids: CASSHLAGEGETQYF. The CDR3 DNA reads TGTGCCAGCAGCCATCTAGCGGGAGAGGGAGAGACCCAGTACTTC.

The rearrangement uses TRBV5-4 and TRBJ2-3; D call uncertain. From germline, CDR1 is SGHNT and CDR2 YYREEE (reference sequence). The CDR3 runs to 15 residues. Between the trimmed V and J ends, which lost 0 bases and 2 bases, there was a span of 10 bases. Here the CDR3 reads CASSLEAEVTDTQYF. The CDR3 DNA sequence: TGTGCCAGCAGCTTGGAGGCAGAGGTCACAGATACGCAGTATTTT.

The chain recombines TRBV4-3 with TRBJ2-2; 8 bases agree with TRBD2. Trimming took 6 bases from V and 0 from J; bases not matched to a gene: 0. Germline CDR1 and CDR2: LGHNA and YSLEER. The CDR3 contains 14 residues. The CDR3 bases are TGCGCCAGCAGAGCGGGAGCGAACACCGGGGAGCTGTTTTTT. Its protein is CASRAGANTGELFF.

The CDR3 sequence: CASSFTWRGSQETQYF. Here the CDR3 DNA reads TGTGCCAGCAGCTTTACGTGGCGGGGCAGTCAAGAGACCCAGTACTTC. This rearrangement joins TRBV7-6 to TRBJ2-5; D is perhaps TRBD2 (6 bases). Germline V gene lookup returns CDR1 SGHVS and CDR2 FNYEAQ. V lost 3 bases, J lost 2 bases, and 16 bases lay in between. The CDR3 extends over 16 amino acids.

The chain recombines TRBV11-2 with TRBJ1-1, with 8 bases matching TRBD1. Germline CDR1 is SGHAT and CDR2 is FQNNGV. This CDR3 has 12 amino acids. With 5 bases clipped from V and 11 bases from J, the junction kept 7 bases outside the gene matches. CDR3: CASSVQGAEAFF. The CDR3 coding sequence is TGTGCCAGCAGCGTTCAGGGGGCCGAGGCTTTCTTT.

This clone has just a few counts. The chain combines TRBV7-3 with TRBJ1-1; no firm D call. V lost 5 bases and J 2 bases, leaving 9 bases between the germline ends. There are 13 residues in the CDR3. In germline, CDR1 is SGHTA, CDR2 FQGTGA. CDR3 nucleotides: TGTGCCAGCAGCACATCCCCCAACACTGAAGCTTTCTTT. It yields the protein CASSTSPNTEAFF. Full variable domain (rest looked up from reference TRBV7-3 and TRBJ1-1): GAGVSQTPSNKVTEKGKYVELRCDPISGHTALYWYRQSLGQGPEFLIYFQGTGAADDSGLPNDRFFAVRPEGSVSTLKIQRTERGDSAVYLCASSTSPNTEAFFGQGTRLTVV.

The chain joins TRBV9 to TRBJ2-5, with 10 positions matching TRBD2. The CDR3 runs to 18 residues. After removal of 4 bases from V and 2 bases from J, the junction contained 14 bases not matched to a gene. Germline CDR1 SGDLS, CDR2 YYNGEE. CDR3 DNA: TGTGCCAGCAGCCCCGTTCGGGGGCTAGCGGGGGCACAAGAGACCCAGTACTTC. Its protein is CASSPVRGLAGAQETQYF.

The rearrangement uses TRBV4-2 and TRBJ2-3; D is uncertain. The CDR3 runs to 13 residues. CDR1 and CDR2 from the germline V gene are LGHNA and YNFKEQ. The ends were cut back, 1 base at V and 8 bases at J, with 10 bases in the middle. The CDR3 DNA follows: TGTGCCAGCAGCCAAGGTCGAGGTTCTACGCAGTATTTT. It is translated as CASSQGRGSTQYF.

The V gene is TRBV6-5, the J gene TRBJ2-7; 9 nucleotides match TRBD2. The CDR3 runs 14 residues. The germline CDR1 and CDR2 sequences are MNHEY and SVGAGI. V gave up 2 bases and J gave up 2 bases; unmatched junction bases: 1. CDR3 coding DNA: TGTGCCAGCAGTTACCAGCGGGGGGCCTACGAGCAGTACTTC. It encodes CASSYQRGAYEQYF.

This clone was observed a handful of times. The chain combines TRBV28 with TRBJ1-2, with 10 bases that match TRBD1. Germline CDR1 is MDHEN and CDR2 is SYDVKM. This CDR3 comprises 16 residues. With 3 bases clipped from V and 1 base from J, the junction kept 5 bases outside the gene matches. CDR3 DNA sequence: TGTGCCAGCAGTTTCCCGACAGGGGGCGTTAACTATGGCTACACCTTC. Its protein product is CASSFPTGGVNYGYTF.

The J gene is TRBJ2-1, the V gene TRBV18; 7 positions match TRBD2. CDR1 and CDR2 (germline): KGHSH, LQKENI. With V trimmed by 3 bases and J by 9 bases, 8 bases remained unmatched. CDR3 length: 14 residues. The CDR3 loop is CASSPGLERPEQFF. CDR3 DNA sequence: TGTGCCAGCTCACCCGGACTAGAGAGGCCTGAGCAGTTCTTC.

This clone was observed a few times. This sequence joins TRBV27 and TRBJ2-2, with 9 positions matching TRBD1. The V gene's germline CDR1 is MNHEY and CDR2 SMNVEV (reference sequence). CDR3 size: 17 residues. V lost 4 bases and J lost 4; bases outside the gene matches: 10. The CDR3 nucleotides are TGTGCCAGCAGTTCTGGACAGGGGTCCTCTTTCACCGGGGAGCTGTTTTTT. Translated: CASSSGQGSSFTGELFF.

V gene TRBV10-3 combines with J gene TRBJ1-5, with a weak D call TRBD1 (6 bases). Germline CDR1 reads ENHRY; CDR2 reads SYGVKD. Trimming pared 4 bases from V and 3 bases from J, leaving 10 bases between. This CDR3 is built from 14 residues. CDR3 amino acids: CAISGDTNNQPQHF. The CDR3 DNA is TGTGCCATCAGTGGGGACACCAACAATCAGCCCCAGCATTTT.

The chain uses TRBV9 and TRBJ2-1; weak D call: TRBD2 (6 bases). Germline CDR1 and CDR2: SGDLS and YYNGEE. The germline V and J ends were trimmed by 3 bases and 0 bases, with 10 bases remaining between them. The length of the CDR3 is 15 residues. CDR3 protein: CASSAGLNSYNEQFF. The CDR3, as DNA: TGTGCCAGCAGCGCGGGACTTAACTCCTACAATGAGCAGTTCTTC.

DNA of the CDR3: TGTGCCAGCAGCTTAGTCGGAAAGGAGTTACGGGAGGACTACGAGCAGTACTTC. Amino acids: CASSLVGKELREDYEQYF. The V gene is TRBV11-3, the J gene TRBJ2-7, with 7 bases lining up with TRBD2. Trimming took 1 base from V and 3 from J; bases not matched to a gene: 15. Germline V gene sequence: CDR1 SGHNT, CDR2 YENEEA. CDR3 length: 18 residues.

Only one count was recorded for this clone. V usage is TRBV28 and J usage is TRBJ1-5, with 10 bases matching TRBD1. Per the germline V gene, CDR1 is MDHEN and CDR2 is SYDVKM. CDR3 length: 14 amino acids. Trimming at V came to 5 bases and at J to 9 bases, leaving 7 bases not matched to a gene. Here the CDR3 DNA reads TGTGCCAGCAGTCCCGGACAGGGGGTTTGGCCCCAGCATTTT. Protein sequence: CASSPGQGVWPQHF.

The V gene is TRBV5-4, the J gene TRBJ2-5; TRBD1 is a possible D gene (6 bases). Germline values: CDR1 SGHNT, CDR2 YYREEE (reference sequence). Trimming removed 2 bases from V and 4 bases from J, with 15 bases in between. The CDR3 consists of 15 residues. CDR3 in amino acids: CASSFLGAGVETQYF. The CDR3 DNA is TGTGCCAGCAGCTTTCTCGGGGCAGGGGTAGAGACCCAGTACTTC.

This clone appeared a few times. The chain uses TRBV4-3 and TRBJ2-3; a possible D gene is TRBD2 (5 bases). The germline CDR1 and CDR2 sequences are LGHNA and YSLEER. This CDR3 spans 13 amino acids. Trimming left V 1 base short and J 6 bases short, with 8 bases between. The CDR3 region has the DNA TGCGCCAGCAGCCAAGTCGGGGAGGATACGCAGTATTTT. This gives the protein CASSQVGEDTQYF.